Below are 24 T cell receptor beta chains sequenced from a single sample in a study of vaccination and CD4 T cells after COVID-19. The antigens these receptors bind are not known. Treatment noted: roughly 10-day PBMC culture with coronavirus spike peptide pools or control peptides (ViraFEST assay). CD4+ T cells that had been cultured provided DNA sequenced with the Oncomine TCR Beta short-read assay. TCRdb called the PCR reads again in MiXCR, with one record for every CDR3 protein. In the table there are around 5,000 distinct CDR3 sequences, about 40% of which are singletons. This specimen consisted of CD4+ T cells from blood, cultured in vitro, obtained after SARS-CoV-2 vaccination. These receptor sequences come from a human donor who had recovered from COVID-19.

The chain recombines TRBV19 with TRBJ1-6, with D perhaps TRBD1 (5 bases). The germline V gene has CDR1 LNHDA and CDR2 SQIVND (reference sequence). There are 15 residues in the CDR3. The V and J ends lost 5 bases and 0 bases respectively, with 8 bases between them. In nucleotides, the CDR3 is TGTGCCAGTAGTTCGGGGGTCTCCTATAATTCACCCCTCCACTTT. Translated, it gives CASSSGVSYNSPLHF.

This clonotype was seen a few times. The chain uses TRBV11-3 and TRBJ1-2; D remains ambiguous. V was shortened by 0 bases and J by 8 bases, with 13 bases between the two germline ends. There are 14 residues in the CDR3. Germline assignment: CDR1 SGHNT and CDR2 YENEEA. This CDR3 reads CASSLESETGGYTF. The CDR3 region has the DNA TGTGCCAGCAGCTTAGAAAGTGAAACGGGCGGCTACACCTTC.

This clonotype was counted a few times. This chain connects TRBV10-1 to TRBJ1-2; 10 nucleotides match TRBD1. This CDR3 region has 13 residues. V shed 6 bases and J 6 bases; nucleotides not matched to a gene: 4. The germline CDR1 and CDR2 sequences are WNHNN and SYGVQD (reference sequence). CDR3 in DNA: TGCGCCAGCAGGGGGACAGGGGACCATGGCTACACCTTC. It specifies CASRGTGDHGYTF.

This clonotype was recorded a few times. This chain joins TRBV29-1 and TRBJ1-1, with 9 bases lining up with TRBD1. This CDR3 region has 12 residues. CDR1 and CDR2 from the germline V gene are SQVTM and ANQGSEA. Germline trimming cut 6 bases from V and 11 bases from J; bases unmatched to any gene: 10. CDR3 protein: CSVWDRAGWAFF. The CDR3 bases are TGCAGCGTCTGGGACAGGGCAGGATGGGCTTTCTTT.

This clonotype was observed a few times. J is TRBJ1-2 and V is TRBV19, with D possibly matching TRBD1 (6 bases). CDR1 is LNHDA, CDR2 SQIVND, per germline (reference sequence). V was shortened by 10 bases and J by 0 bases, with 12 bases between the two germline ends. The CDR3 is made up of 13 amino acids. DNA for the CDR3: TGTGCCACCAGGACAGCCGCTAACTATGGCTACACCTTC. Protein product: CATRTAANYGYTF.

The chain has TRBV5-1 and TRBJ2-5, with TRBD1 matching 8 bases. CDR1 is SGHRS and CDR2 is YFSETQ in the germline V gene. The J segment lost 3 bases and the V segment lost 0 bases, leaving 4 bases of the junction unmatched. The CDR3 length is 15 residues. CDR3 bases: TGCGCCAGCAGCTTGGGGACAGGGATGGAAGAGACCCAGTACTTC. It yields the protein CASSLGTGMEETQYF.

This clonotype was seen a few times. This chain uses TRBV7-2 with TRBJ2-5; a weak D match, TRBD2 (5 bases). The CDR3 extends over 15 amino acids. V was clipped by 5 bases and J by 3 bases, with 16 bases between them. Germline CDR1 reads SGHTA; CDR2 reads FQGNSA. The CDR3: CASSQLGRVEETQYF. CDR3 nucleotide sequence: TGTGCCAGCAGCCAACTGGGGAGAGTGGAAGAGACCCAGTACTTC.

The chain uses TRBV4-1 and TRBJ1-5; tentatively, D is TRBD1 (5 bases). CDR1 MGHRA and CDR2 YSYEKL come from the germline V gene. The length of the CDR3 is 14 residues. Between the trimmed V and J ends, which lost 4 bases and 7 bases, there was a span of 14 bases. For the CDR3, the DNA is TGCGCCAGCAGCCGGGGACCCATGGCACAGCCCCAGCATTTT. This translates into CASSRGPMAQPQHF.

The CDR3 DNA reads as TGTGCCAGCAGTTACCCGCAGGAGAACACTGAAGCTTTCTTT. Protein product: CASSYPQENTEAFF. This chain connects TRBV6-2 or TRBV6-3 to TRBJ1-1; D unresolved. CDR3 length: 14 amino acids. The V gene's germline CDR1 is MNHEY and CDR2 SVGEGT. The V gene lost 2 bases and the J gene lost 1 base, with 8 bases spanning the gap.

The chain combines TRBV20-1 with TRBJ1-2; D is possibly TRBD1 (6 bases). This CDR3 is built from 13 residues. Germline lookup yields CDR1 DFQATT and CDR2 SNEGSKA (reference sequence). The V end was cut by 0 bases, the J end by 13 bases, with 18 bases between. The CDR3 region has the DNA TGCAGTGCTAGAGATCAGCTCAGGGGTGGTAGCACCTTC. Translated: CSARDQLRGGSTF.

This clonotype was counted a single time. The chain is built from TRBV11-2 and TRBJ1-1; D unclear. This CDR3 is built from 13 residues. Germline V lookup: CDR1 SGHAT, CDR2 FQNNGV. Trimming stripped 4 bases from V and 5 bases from J, with 11 bases between. The CDR3 loop reads CASSYHHGTEAFF. As DNA, the CDR3 is TGTGCCAGCAGCTACCACCATGGAACTGAAGCTTTCTTT.

The chain carries TRBV6-2 or TRBV6-3 and TRBJ1-1, with D maybe TRBD1 (6 bases). CDR3 length: 15 residues. Per the germline V gene, CDR1 is MNHEY and CDR2 is SVGEGT. Trimming pared 8 bases from V and 2 bases from J, leaving 18 bases between. The CDR3 DNA reads TGTGCCAGCGGAATCTACAGGGTAGTAAACACTGAAGCTTTCTTT. Translating gives CASGIYRVVNTEAFF.

This clonotype was observed a handful of times. The V call is TRBV24-1, the J call TRBJ1-2; D not certain. Trimming shortened V by 11 bases and J by 8 bases, and 17 bases separated the two germline ends. CDR3 length equals 12 residues. Germline CDR1 is KGHDR and CDR2 is SFDVKD. The CDR3 reads CASTREGEGYTF. CDR3 nucleotides: TGTGCCAGTACGCGGGAAGGAGAAGGCTACACCTTC.

A few counts support this clonotype. The gene calls are TRBV7-8 and TRBJ1-1; 7 bases are shared with TRBD1. The length of the CDR3 is 12 residues. The germline CDR1 and CDR2 sequences are SGHVS and FQNEAQ. The V segment lost 2 bases and the J segment 11 bases; nucleotides outside the gene matches: 5. The CDR3 loop is CASSLRTGVAFF. CDR3 DNA sequence: TGTGCCAGCAGCTTAAGGACAGGTGTGGCTTTCTTT.

This rearrangement joins TRBV10-1 to TRBJ2-7; 11 nucleotides line up with TRBD2. The germline V gene encodes CDR1 WNHNN and CDR2 SYGVQD (reference sequence). Trimming cost V 6 bases and J 7 bases; bases outside gene matches: 11. The CDR3 extends over 15 amino acids. The CDR3 region has the DNA TGCGCCAGCAGCCCAGGACTAGCGGGTGTCTTGGAGCAGTACTTC. Residues: CASSPGLAGVLEQYF.

Here the CDR3 reads CASSEALPPGYTF. The CDR3 DNA reads as TGTGCCAGCAGTGAAGCGCTTCCTCCGGGCTACACCTTC. The genes are TRBV2 and TRBJ1-2; D is ambiguous. The CDR3 covers 13 residues. V gave up 0 bases and J gave up 8 bases, with 10 bases separating them. Germline CDR1 is SNHLY and CDR2 is FYNNEI.

A few counts support this clonotype. The rearrangement links TRBV19 to TRBJ1-5; no clear D gene. The CDR3 totals 12 residues. From germline, CDR1 is LNHDA and CDR2 SQIVND (reference sequence). V was clipped by 6 bases and J by 2 bases, with 5 bases between them. CDR3 nucleotide sequence: TGTGCCAGTAGCCAGGGCAATCAGCCCCAGCATTTT. It translates to CASSQGNQPQHF.

This clonotype was counted between two and nine times. This chain's CDR3 is CASSIWTDDSETQYF. The CDR3 bases are TGTGCCAGTAGTATCTGGACAGACGATTCAGAGACCCAGTACTTC. The chain employs TRBV19 and TRBJ2-5; maybe TRBD1 (6 bases). V was cut by 3 bases and J by 4 bases, with 15 bases left in between. This CDR3 spans 15 amino acids. Looked up from germline, CDR1 is LNHDA and CDR2 is SQIVND (reference sequence).

The rearrangement uses TRBV6-2 or TRBV6-3 and TRBJ2-3, with D perhaps assigned TRBD1 or TRBD2 (6 bases each). The ends were cut back, 5 bases at V and 4 bases at J, with 13 bases in the middle. Per germline, CDR1 MNHEY and CDR2 SVGEGT. CDR3 size: 14 residues. The CDR3 DNA reads as TGTGCCAGCAGTGTCGTGGGGGGCGCAGATACGCAGTATTTT. Translated: CASSVVGGADTQYF.

This clonotype has just a few counts. This chain uses TRBV28 with TRBJ2-5; 8 nucleotides agree with TRBD2. Germline lookup yields CDR1 MDHEN and CDR2 SYDVKM. The CDR3 has 15 residues. J gave up 3 bases and V 1 base, and 4 bases lay outside the gene matches. Written as DNA, the CDR3 is TGTGCCAGCAGTTTATACCTAGCGGGTGAAGAGACCCAGTACTTC. Encoded protein: CASSLYLAGEETQYF.

This clonotype was observed a few times. The V gene is TRBV6-1, the J gene TRBJ1-1, with D possibly matching TRBD1 (5 bases). Looked up from germline, CDR1 is MNHNS and CDR2 is SASEGT. V was trimmed by 7 bases and J by 5 bases, leaving 17 bases between them. This CDR3 comprises 14 residues. The CDR3 protein is CASITGTLGTEAFF. DNA for the CDR3: TGTGCCAGCATTACCGGGACCCTGGGGACTGAAGCTTTCTTT.

This chain joins TRBV7-8 and TRBJ2-5; D may be TRBD2 (6 bases). Trimming took 1 base from V and 1 from J, leaving 7 bases between them. CDR3 length: 14 amino acids. Germline CDR1 is SGHVS and CDR2 is FQNEAQ. The CDR3 nucleotides read TGTGCCAGCAGCTTAGGGCGGGGCCAAGAGACCCAGTACTTC. Protein: CASSLGRGQETQYF.

V usage is TRBV19 and J usage is TRBJ2-3, with D tentatively TRBD2 (5 bases). The CDR3 covers 15 residues. V was shortened by 2 bases and J by 1 base, with 10 bases between the two germline ends. Germline V gene sequence: CDR1 LNHDA, CDR2 SQIVND (reference sequence). The CDR3 DNA is TGTGCCAGTAGTATATCGGAGAGGGGCACAGATACGCAGTATTTT. This translates into CASSISERGTDTQYF.

This clonotype appeared a few times. The chain employs TRBV24-1 and TRBJ2-3; 7 bases line up with TRBD2. J gave up 0 bases and V 7 bases, and 6 bases lay outside the gene matches. The length of the CDR3 is 15 residues. The germline CDR1 and CDR2 sequences are KGHDR and SFDVKD. In DNA, the CDR3 is TGTGCCACCAGAGGCAGCGGGATTAGCACAGATACGCAGTATTTT. Translated, it gives CATRGSGISTDTQYF.